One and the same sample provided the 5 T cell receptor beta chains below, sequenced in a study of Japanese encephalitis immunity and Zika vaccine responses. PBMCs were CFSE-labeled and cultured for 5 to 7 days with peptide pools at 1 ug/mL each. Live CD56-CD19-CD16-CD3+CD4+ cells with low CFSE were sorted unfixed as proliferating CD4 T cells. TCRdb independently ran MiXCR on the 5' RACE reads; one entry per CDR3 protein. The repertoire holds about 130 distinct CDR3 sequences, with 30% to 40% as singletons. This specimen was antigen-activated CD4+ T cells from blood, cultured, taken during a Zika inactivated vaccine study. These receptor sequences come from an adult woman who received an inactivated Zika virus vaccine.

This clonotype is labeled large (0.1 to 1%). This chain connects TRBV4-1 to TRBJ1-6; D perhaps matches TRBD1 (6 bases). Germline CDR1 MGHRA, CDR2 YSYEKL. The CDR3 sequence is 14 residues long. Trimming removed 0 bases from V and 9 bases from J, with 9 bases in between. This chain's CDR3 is CASSQEGGASPLHF. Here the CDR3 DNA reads TGCGCCAGCAGCCAAGAAGGGGGGGCTTCACCCCTCCACTTT.

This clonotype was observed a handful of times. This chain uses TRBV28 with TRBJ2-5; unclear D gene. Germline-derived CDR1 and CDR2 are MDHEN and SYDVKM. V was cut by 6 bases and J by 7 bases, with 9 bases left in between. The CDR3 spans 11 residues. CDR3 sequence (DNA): TGTGCCAGCAGCGGACGCGGGACCCAGTACTTC. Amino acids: CASSGRGTQYF.

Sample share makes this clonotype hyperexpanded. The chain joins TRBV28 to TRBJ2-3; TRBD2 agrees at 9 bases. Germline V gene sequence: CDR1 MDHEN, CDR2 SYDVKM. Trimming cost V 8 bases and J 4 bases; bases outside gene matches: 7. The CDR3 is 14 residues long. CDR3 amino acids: CASAGRGGPDTQYF. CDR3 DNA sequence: TGTGCCAGCGCAGGGCGGGGGGGCCCAGATACGCAGTATTTT.

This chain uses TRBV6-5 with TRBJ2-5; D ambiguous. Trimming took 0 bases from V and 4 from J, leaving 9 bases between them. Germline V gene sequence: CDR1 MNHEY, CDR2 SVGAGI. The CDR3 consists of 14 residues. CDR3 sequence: CASSYSGSIETQYF. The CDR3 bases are TGTGCCAGCAGTTACTCGGGCAGTATAGAGACCCAGTACTTC.

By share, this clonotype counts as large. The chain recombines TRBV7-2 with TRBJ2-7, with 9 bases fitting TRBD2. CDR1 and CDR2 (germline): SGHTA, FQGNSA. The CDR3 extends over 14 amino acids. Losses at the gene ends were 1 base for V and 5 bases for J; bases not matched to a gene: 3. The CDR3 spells CASSLGGGGDEQYF. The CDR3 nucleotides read TGTGCCAGCAGCTTAGGTGGCGGGGGGGACGAGCAGTACTTC.